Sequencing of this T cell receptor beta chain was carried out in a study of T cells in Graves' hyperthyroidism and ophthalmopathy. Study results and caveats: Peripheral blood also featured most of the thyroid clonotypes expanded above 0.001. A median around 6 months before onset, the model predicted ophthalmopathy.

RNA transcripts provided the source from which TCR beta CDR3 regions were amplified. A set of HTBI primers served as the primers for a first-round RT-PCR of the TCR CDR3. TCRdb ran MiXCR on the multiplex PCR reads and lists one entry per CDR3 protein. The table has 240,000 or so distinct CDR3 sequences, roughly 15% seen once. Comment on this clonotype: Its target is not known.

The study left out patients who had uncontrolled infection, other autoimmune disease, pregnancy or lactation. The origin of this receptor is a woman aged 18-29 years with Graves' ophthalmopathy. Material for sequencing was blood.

The chain's CDR3 is CASSLLEGGVGYTF. The DNA for the CDR3 is TGCGCCAGCAGCCTCCTTGAAGGGGGCGTTGGCTACACCTTC. The chain joins TRBV4-1 to TRBJ1-2; TRBD1 agrees at 7 bases. The J segment lost 7 bases and the V segment lost 4 bases, leaving 9 bases of the junction unmatched. CDR1 and CDR2 from the germline V gene are MGHRA and YSYEKL. The CDR3 is 14 residues long.